The rows below give T cell receptor beta chains drawn from one sample of a study of breast tumors, draining lymph nodes, adjacent tissues. TCRdb re-derived calls from the multiplex PCR reads in MiXCR, one entry per CDR3 protein. This sample yields 180,000 or so distinct CDR3 sequences, of which approximately 33% are seen a single time; about 4.3% belongs to the top ten. The source material was axillary lymph node tissue. The receptors come from a female donor with breast cancer. Some clones in this sample may be carry-over from other donors' samples. Each CDR3 is given with its conserved first and last residue. D genes are given only for firm matches. The size entry is marked missing in some rows and otherwise reads once, few, many or a size class.

D	size	V	J	CDR3	DNA
.	few	TRBV6-1	TRBJ1-5	CATRTHPIDQPQHF	TGTGCCACCCGGACTCATCCGATCGATCAGCCCCAGCATTTT
.	many	TRBV10-3	TRBJ2-7	CAISRAPDEQYF	TGTGCCATCAGTCGGGCGCCGGACGAGCAGTACTTC
TRBD2	many	TRBV7-7	TRBJ2-5	CASSLGRASGDQETQYF	TGTGCTAGCAGCTTAGGAAGGGCTAGCGGGGACCAAGAGACCCAGTACTTC
TRBD2	many	TRBV24-1	TRBJ2-1	CATSDSGGDEQFF	TGTGCCACCAGTGATTCTGGGGGGGATGAGCAGTTCTTC
.	few	TRBV6-6	TRBJ2-4	CASSYLGVGNIQYF	TGTGCCAGCAGTTACTTGGGGGTTGGAAACATTCAGTACTTC
TRBD1	many	TRBV9	TRBJ2-7	CASSADQGALSYEQYF	TGTGCCAGCAGCGCCGACCAGGGGGCGCTCTCCTACGAGCAGTACTTC
.	many	TRBV7-2	TRBJ2-3	CASSYGGGSGGRVDTQYF	TGTGCCAGCAGCTACGGCGGAGGTAGCGGAGGAAGGGTAGATACGCAGTATTTT
TRBD1	.	TRBV9	TRBJ1-5	CASSVRTGSEQPQHF	TGTGCCAGCAGCGTGCGGACAGGGTCGGAGCAGCCCCAGCATTTT
.	.	TRBV7-9	TRBJ1-4	CASSLAGHSNEKLFF	TGTGCCAGCAGCTTAGCGGGGCACTCGAATGAAAAACTGTTTTTT
.	.	TRBV5-1	TRBJ1-1	CASSFSGGRNTEAFF	TGCGCCAGCAGCTTTTCCGGGGGGCGGAACACTGAAGCTTTCTTT
TRBD2	many	TRBV10-3	TRBJ2-3	CAISASTSGGSTDTQYF	TGTGCCATCAGTGCCTCGACTAGCGGGGGTAGCACAGATACGCAGTATTTT
.	many	TRBV7-9	TRBJ2-2	CATRATGELFF	TGTGCCACCAGGGCGACCGGGGAGCTGTTTTTT
TRBD2	.	TRBV13	TRBJ2-1	CASSDSGLAGDEQLF	TGTGCCAGCAGTGACTCGGGACTAGCAGGCGATGAGCAGCTCTTC
.	few	TRBV6-1	TRBJ2-3	CASSEKRRGGTGDTDTQYF	TGTGCCAGCAGTGAAAAAAGAAGGGGAGGGACAGGTGACACAGATACGCAGTATTTT
TRBD2	.	TRBV20-1	TRBJ2-3	CSARGLAGSTDTQYF	TGCAGTGCTAGAGGACTAGCGGGGAGCACAGATACGCAGTATTTT
.	many	TRBV7-3	TRBJ2-3	CASSAGSTDTQYF	TGTGCCAGCAGCGCAGGGAGCACAGATACGCAGTATTTT
.	few	TRBV13	TRBJ1-1	CASSLVALDTEAFF	TGTGCCAGCAGCTTAGTAGCTCTCGACACTGAAGCTTTCTTT
.	.	TRBV5-1	TRBJ1-5	CDSSFYICSAKGGSNQPQHF	.
.	.	TRBV10-3	TRBJ1-1	CAIRRTAGNEAFF	TGTGCCATCAGGAGGACAGCGGGCAATGAAGCTTTCTTT
.	.	TRBV30	TRBJ2-2	CAWSPGDPRGELFF	TGTGCCTGGTCCCCGGGGGACCCCAGGGGGGAGCTGTTTTTT
TRBD1	many	TRBV6-5	TRBJ2-1	CASSRGDRAHNEQFF	TGTGCCAGCAGTAGGGGGGACAGGGCCCACAATGAGCAGTTCTTC
.	many	TRBV15	TRBJ1-6	CATSRGLASGRTNSPLHF	TGTGCCACCAGCAGAGGTCTAGCATCGGGACGGACTAATTCACCCCTCCACTTT
TRBD1	.	TRBV18	TRBJ1-1	CASSPPGQGLSRRNTEAFF	TGTGCCAGCTCACCACCGGGACAGGGGCTTTCGAGAAGGAACACTGAAGCTTTCTTT
TRBD1	many	TRBV5-1	TRBJ2-2	CASSPRGQDTGELFF	TGCGCCAGCAGCCCCAGGGGGCAAGACACCGGGGAGCTGTTTTTT
.	.	TRBV7-9	TRBJ1-1	CASSLAWAGTNTEPFF	TGTGCCAGCAGCTTAGCTTGGGCAGGGACGAACACTGAACCTTTCTTT
TRBD2	.	TRBV9	TRBJ2-2	CASSKTSGGYTGELLF	TGTGCCAGCAGCAAGACTAGCGGGGGTTACACCGGGGAGCTGCTTTTT
.	.	TRBV5-8	TRBJ2-7	CASSMDWTKDEQYF	TGTGCCAGCAGCATGGACTGGACTAAGGACGAGCAGTACTTC
TRBD2	many	TRBV20-1	TRBJ2-3	CSERLLAGVGDTQYF	TGCAGTGAACGCCTTTTAGCGGGAGTCGGAGATACGCAGTATTTT
TRBD2	once	TRBV27	TRBJ2-2	CASSFGASGTGELFF	TGTGCCAGCAGTTTTGGAGCTAGCGGCACCGGGGAGCTGTTTTTT
.	many	TRBV2	TRBJ2-5	CASSEGNQETQHF	TGTGCCAGCAGTGAAGGGAACCAAGAGACCCAGCACTTC
.	many	TRBV5-8	TRBJ2-3	CASSSLLMDIGLTTDTQYF	TGTGCCAGCAGCTCGCTCCTGATGGACATAGGGCTAACAACCGATACGCAGTATTTT
.	many	TRBV29-1	TRBJ1-5	CSVRDGRNQPQHF	TGCAGCGTTCGGGACGGACGTAATCAGCCCCAGCATTTT
.	.	TRBV24-1	TRBJ2-3	CARFLAASTDTQYF	TGTGCTAGATTCCTAGCTGCTAGCACAGATACGCAGTATTTT
.	many	TRBV5-1	TRBJ2-5	CASSLEAVQETQYF	TGCGCCAGCAGCTTGGAGGCAGTCCAAGAGACCCAGTACTTC
.	many	TRBV14	TRBJ2-3	CASSQGQWTDTQYF	TGTGCCAGCAGCCAAGGGCAATGGACAGATACGCAGTATTTT
.	.	TRBV6-5	TRBJ2-6	CASSYSKSSGANVLTF	TGTGCCAGCAGTTACTCAAAGAGCTCTGGGGCCAACGTCCTGACTTTC